A single TCR beta chain is shown here with its context. Its antigen is not known. This entry belongs to a study of T cell repertoires in cytomegalovirus infection. Study-level background: CMV epitopes that were recently identified and HLA-C-restricted were used alongside well-studied HLA-B-restricted ones. Both CMV infection and a matching HLA type were indicated by public TCR beta signatures. Findings of the study overall: The cumulative frequency of public TCR beta families identified carriers of CMV plus the relevant HLA. The ex vivo response was dominated by HLA-C-restricted CMV-specific TCR beta clonotypes.

Each CDR3 protein is one row after TCRdb ran MiXCR on the reads. The repertoire consists of hundreds of thousands of distinct CDR3 sequences, with roughly 46% occurring once and the leading ten covering around two fifths. Germline values: CDR1 SGHTA, CDR2 FQGTGA. Trimming pared 8 bases from V and 2 bases from J, leaving 17 bases between. This CDR3 spans 15 amino acids. This material consisted of cultured PBMCs, taken from culture after CMV antigen stimulation. The sequence derives from a human donor in good health (CMV status not recorded). Some clones in this sample may be carry-over from other donors' samples. The rearrangement links TRBV7-3 to TRBJ2-3; unclear D gene. DNA of the CDR3: TGTGCCAGCGCTCTAAACTTTCAAACCACAGATACGCAGTATTTT. Translating it yields CASALNFQTTDTQYF.